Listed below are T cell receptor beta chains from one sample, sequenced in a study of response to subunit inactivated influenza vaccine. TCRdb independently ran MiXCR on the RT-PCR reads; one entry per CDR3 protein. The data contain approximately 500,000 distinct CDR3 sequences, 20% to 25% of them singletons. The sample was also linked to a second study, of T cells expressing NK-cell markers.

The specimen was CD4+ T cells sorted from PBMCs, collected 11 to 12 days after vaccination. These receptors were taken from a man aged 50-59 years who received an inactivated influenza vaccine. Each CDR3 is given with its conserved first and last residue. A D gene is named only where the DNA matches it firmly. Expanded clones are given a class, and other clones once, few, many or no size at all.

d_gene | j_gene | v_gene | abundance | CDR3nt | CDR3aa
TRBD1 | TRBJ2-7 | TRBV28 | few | TGTGCCAGCAAAGGACAGGGGGCGTACGAGCAGTACTTC | CASKGQGAYEQYF
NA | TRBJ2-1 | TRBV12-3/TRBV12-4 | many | TGTGCCAGCTCTAGGAGATTGTCCTACAATGAGCAGTTCTTC | CASSRRLSYNEQFF
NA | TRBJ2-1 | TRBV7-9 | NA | TGTGCCAGCATCTCACCCGTTGTCAATGAGCAGTTCTTC | CASISPVVNEQFF
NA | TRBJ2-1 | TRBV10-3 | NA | TGTGCCATCAGTGAGTCTACGGGGCTTTCCTACAATGAGCAGTTCTTC | CAISESTGLSYNEQFF
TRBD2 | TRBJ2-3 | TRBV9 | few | TGTGCCAGCAGCGTATTAGCGGGGGGGCAAGATACGCAGTATTTT | CASSVLAGGQDTQYF
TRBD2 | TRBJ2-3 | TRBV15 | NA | TGTGCCACCAGCAGATCTCTAGCGGCGGGCACAGATACGCAGTATTTT | CATSRSLAAGTDTQYF
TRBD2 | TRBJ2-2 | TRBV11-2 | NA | TGTGCCAGCAGCTTAGTGGCGACTAGCGGGAGGGCCGCCGGGGAGCTGTTTTTT | CASSLVATSGRAAGELFF
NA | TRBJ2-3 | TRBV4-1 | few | TGCGCCAGCAGCCAAGATCGTGCGGGCGGGGTAGGTACGCAGTATTTT | CASSQDRAGGVGTQYF
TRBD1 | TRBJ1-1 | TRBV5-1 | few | TGCGCCAGCAGCTCAAGGACAGGGGTGAACACTGAAGCTTTCTTT | CASSSRTGVNTEAFF
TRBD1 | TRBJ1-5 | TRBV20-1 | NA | TGCAGTGCAAGACAGGGGGGATTCCAACAGCCCCAGCATTTT | CSARQGGFQQPQHF
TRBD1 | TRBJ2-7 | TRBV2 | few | TGTGCCAGCACAAGCTTCGGGGGACAGGGGGCCTACGAGCAGTACTTC | CASTSFGGQGAYEQYF
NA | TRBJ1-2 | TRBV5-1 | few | TGCGCCAGCAGCTTGACAGCCTTGGGCCTCTATGGCTACACCTTC | CASSLTALGLYGYTF
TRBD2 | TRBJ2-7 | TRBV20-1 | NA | TGCAGTGCTATTACTAGCGGGAGGGTGCCCGAGCAGTACTTC | CSAITSGRVPEQYF
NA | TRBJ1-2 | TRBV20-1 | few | TGCAGTGCTACGGTATACCTCCGAAACTATGGCTACACCTTC | CSATVYLRNYGYTF
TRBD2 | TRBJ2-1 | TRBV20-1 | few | TGCAGTGCTAGCCGACTAGCGGGAGGTGGCAATGAGCAGTTCTTC | CSASRLAGGGNEQFF
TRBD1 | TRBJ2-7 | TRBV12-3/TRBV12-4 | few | TGTGCCAGCAGGGTAGGACAGGGGGGATTCGACGAGCAGTACTTC | CASRVGQGGFDEQYF
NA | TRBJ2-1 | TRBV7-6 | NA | TGTGCCAGCAGCCCCATCGGGTTTTACAATGAGCAGTTCTTC | CASSPIGFYNEQFF
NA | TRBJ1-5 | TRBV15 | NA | TGTGCCACCAGTTTGGATGTGAGCAATCAGCCCCAGCATTTT | CATSLDVSNQPQHF
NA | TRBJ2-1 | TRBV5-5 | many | TGTGCCAGCAGCCTGGACCCGAGCTCCTACAATGAGCAGTTCTTC | CASSLDPSSYNEQFF
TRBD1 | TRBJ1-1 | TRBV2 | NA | TGTGCCAGCATGGGACAGCCCAACACTGAAGCTTTCTTT | CASMGQPNTEAFF
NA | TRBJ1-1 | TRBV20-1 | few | TGCAGTGCTCCCATCGGGAACACTGAAGCTTTCTTT | CSAPIGNTEAFF
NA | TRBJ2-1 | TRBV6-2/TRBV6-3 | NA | TGTGCCAGCAGTTCCGGACTTATTTCGCAGTTCTTC | CASSSGLISQFF
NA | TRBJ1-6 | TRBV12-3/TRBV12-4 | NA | TGTGCCAGCAGCCGAATAGGGAATTCACCCCTCCACTTT | CASSRIGNSPLHF
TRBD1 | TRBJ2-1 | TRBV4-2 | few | TGTGCCAGCAGCCAGCAGGGGGCCTATGAGCAGTTCTTC | CASSQQGAYEQFF
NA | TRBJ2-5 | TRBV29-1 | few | TGCAGCGTTGCCGGGAATTACCAAGAGACCCAGTACTTC | CSVAGNYQETQYF
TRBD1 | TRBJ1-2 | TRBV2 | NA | TGTGCCAGCAGTGAAGCTGTCCGCCGGGACAGGGACTATGGCTACACCTTC | CASSEAVRRDRDYGYTF
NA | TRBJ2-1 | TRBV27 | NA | TGTGCCAGCAGTTTAGCCGACGGGTTCTGGGGCGGGTGGGATGAGCAGTTCTTC | CASSLADGFWGGWDEQFF
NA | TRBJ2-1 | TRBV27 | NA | TGTGCCAGCAGTTTATCGAGCGCAGGTCTTGGTGAGCAGTTCTTC | CASSLSSAGLGEQFF
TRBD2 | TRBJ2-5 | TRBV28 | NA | TGTGCCAGCAGCCCTCCGGGACTAAAGAGAGAGACCCAGTACTTC | CASSPPGLKRETQYF
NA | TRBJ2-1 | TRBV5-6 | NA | TGTGCCAGCAGCTTGAAGGGGACATGGGTAGGCAATGAGCAGTTCTTC | CASSLKGTWVGNEQFF
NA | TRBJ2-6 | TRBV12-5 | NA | TGTGCTAGTGGGTCCGGGGTTTCTGGGGCCAACGTCCTGACTTTC | CASGSGVSGANVLTF
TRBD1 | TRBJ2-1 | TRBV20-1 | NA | TGCAGTGCAGAAAAAGGGACAGGGTCACTCGGTGAGCAGTTCTTC | CSAEKGTGSLGEQFF
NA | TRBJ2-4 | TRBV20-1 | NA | TGCAGTGCTAGCCTAGTAAACATTCAGTACTTC | CSASLVNIQYF
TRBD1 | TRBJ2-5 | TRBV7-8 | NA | TGTGCCACCGAGGGGGCGCGGGAGACCCAGTACTTC | CATEGARETQYF
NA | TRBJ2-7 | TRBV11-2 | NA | TGTGCCAGCACCGGTCAGGACAGAGCCCAGGGGGAGCAGTACTTC | CASTGQDRAQGEQYF
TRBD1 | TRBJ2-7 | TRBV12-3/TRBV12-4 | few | TGTGCCAGCAGCCCCGGGACAGAACTAAGTGAGCAGTACTTC | CASSPGTELSEQYF
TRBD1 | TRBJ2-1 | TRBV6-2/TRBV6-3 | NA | TGTGCCAGCAGTCGAAGACAGGGGGGTGGATACAATGAGCAGTTCTTC | CASSRRQGGGYNEQFF
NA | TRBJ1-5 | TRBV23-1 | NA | TGCGCCAGCAGTCAAAATGGACAGTATAGCAATCAGCCCCAGCATTTT | CASSQNGQYSNQPQHF
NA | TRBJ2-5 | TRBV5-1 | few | TGCGCCAGCAGCTTGGCCTCGGTGTCTTATCAAGAGACCCAGTACTTC | CASSLASVSYQETQYF
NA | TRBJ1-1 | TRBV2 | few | TGTGCCAGCAGTGTAGGATGGAACACTGAAGCTTTCTTT | CASSVGWNTEAFF
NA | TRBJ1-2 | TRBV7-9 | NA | TGTGCCAGCAGCTTAAGTGGGAGTTATGGCTACACCTTC | CASSLSGSYGYTF
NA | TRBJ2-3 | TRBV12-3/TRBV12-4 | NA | TGTGCCAGCAGTAGCGGAAATACGCAGTATTTT | CASSSGNTQYF
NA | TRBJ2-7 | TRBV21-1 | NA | TGTGCCAGCAGCACACAGGGACCGTCTGCGCGGTACGAGCAGTACTTC | CASSTQGPSARYEQYF
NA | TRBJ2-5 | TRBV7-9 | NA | TGTGCCAGCAGTAACAGACGGGGGAACTTACAAGAGACCCAGTACTTC | CASSNRRGNLQETQYF
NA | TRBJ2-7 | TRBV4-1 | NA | TGCGCCAGCAGCCAAAACAGATACTACGAGCAGTACTTC | CASSQNRYYEQYF
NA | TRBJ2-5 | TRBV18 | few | TGTGCCAGCTCACCAGGGGTGTCCCAGTACTTC | CASSPGVSQYF
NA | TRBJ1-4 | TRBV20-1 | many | TGCAGTGCTATTATGGGGACTAATGAAAAACTGTTTTTT | CSAIMGTNEKLFF
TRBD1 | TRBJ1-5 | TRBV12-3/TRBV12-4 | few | TGTGCCAGCAGTGACAGGGGGCAGCCCCAGCATTTT | CASSDRGQPQHF
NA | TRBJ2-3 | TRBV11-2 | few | TGTGCCAGCAGCTTAGACTCTACGGGGTCTGCTGTCCACACAGATACGCAGTATTTT | CASSLDSTGSAVHTDTQYF
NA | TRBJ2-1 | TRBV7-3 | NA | TGTGCCAGCAGCCCCGCGGGAAATTCCTACAATGAGCAGTTCTTC | CASSPAGNSYNEQFF
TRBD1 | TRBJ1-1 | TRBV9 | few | TGTGCCAGCAGCGTAGACCCGCAGGGGGTGGAAACTGAAGCTTTCTTT | CASSVDPQGVETEAFF
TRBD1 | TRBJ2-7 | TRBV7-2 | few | TGTGCCAGCAACAACATTGCTGGGACAGACTCCTACGAGCAGTACTTC | CASNNIAGTDSYEQYF
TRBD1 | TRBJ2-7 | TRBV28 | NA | TGTGCCAGCAGACAGACCGGGGACAGGAAACCCTACGAGCAGTACTTC | CASRQTGDRKPYEQYF